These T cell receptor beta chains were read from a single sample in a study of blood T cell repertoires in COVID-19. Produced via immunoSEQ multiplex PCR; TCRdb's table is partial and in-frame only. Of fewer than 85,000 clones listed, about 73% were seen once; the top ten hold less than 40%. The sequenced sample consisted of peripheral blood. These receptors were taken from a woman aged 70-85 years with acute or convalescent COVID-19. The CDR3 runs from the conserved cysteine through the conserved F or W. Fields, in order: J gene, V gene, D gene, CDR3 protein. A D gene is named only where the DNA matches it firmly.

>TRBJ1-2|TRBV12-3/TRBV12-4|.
CASSWAAVGGYTF
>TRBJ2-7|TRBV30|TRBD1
CAGTTGGRWEQYF
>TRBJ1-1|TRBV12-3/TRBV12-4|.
CASRLGGSTEAFF
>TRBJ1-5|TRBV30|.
CAWSGTPNQPQHF
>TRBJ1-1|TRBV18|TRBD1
CASSPTGTGYTEAFF
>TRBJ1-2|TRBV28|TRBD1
CASSHRDRGPYGYTF
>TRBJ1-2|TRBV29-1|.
CSVEQGSGYTF
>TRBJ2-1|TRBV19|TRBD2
CASNRLAGGPVHEQFF
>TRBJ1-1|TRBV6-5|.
CASRRSGSEAFF
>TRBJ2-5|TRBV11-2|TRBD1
CASSLGQGSETQYF
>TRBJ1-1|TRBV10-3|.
CAIKQFWAVPSKNTEAFF
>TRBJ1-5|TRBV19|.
CASSIYWTGNQPQHF
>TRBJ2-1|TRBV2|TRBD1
CASSPRDRVLF
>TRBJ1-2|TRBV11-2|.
CASSSRGPSGYTF
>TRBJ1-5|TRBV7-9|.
CASSFSGQPQHF
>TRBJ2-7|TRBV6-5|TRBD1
CASSYQTGEFAYEQYF
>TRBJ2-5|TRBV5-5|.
CASSSRLAETQYF
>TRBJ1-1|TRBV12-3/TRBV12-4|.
CASSLKRMKAFF
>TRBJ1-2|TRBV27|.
CASSFLGADYYGYTF
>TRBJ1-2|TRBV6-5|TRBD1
CASSPRLTGNYGYTF
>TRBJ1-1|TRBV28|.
CASSPRGQGGGTEAFF
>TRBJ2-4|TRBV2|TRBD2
CASRFRLAGGQLAKNIQYF
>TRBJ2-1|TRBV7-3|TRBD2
CASSPWFGRAKSEQFF
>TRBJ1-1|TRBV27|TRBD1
CATSPGQGLRNTEAFF
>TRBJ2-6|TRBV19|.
CATTNTGSGANVLTF
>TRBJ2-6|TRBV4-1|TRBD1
CASSVVPGTEYSGANVLTF
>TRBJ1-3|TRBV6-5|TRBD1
CASRLGTVSGNTIYF
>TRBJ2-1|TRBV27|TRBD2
CASSPLVTSINEQFF
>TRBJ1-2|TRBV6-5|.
CASSPFNPGEKGYTF
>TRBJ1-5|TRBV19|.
CASSQDSFNQPQHF
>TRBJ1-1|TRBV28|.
CASSIQGKAFF
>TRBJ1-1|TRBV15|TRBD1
CATSKRTGRVGAGTEAFF
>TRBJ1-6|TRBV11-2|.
CASSLVGVSPLHF